These 16 T cell receptor beta chains were sequenced from one sample in a study of blood T cell repertoires in COVID-19. TCRdb keeps only in-frame clones here, not all; method: immunoSEQ multiplex PCR. Of 240,000 or so clones listed, around four fifths were seen once; the top ten hold about 2%. The sample comprised peripheral blood. These receptors came from a woman older than 75 with acute or convalescent COVID-19.

A few counts support this clone. The DNA is omitted, as the CDR3 cannot be located on it reliably, and the CDR3 follows TCRdb's listing. This chain uses TRBV2 with TRBJ1-6; the D call TRBD1 from the table was never checked on the DNA. The CDR3 is 15 amino acids long, termini counted. Germline values: CDR1 SNHLY, CDR2 FYNNEI. CDR3 in amino acids: CASSSSGQGNSPLHF.

The rearrangement joins TRBV19 to TRBJ1-1, with 8 positions matching TRBD1. The CDR3 is 16 residues long. The ends lost 5 bases at V and 1 base at J; junction bases unmatched: 9. Germline lookup yields CDR1 LNHDA and CDR2 SQIVND (reference sequence). This CDR3 is CASSVFSGTGNTEAFF. CDR3 sequence (DNA): TGTGCCAGTAGTGTCTTTTCCGGGACAGGGAACACTGAAGCTTTCTTT.

This chain joins TRBV25-1 and TRBJ1-1; tentatively, D is TRBD1 (6 bases). The CDR3 consists of 17 residues. CDR1 and CDR2 from the germline V gene are MGHDK and SYGVNS. V was clipped by 4 bases and J by 0 bases, with 18 bases between them. In nucleotides, the CDR3 is TGTGCCAGCAGTGGCGACCAGACAGGACTCATGAACACTGAAGCTTTCTTT. Translating it yields CASSGDQTGLMNTEAFF.

This rearrangement joins TRBV24-1 to TRBJ1-1, with 9 bases matching TRBD1. V shed 5 bases and J 1 base; nucleotides not matched to a gene: 7. Germline assignment: CDR1 KGHDR and CDR2 SFDVKD. The CDR3 runs 16 residues. The CDR3 region is CATSGRGQGSNTEAFF. The CDR3, as DNA: TGTGCCACCAGTGGAAGGGGACAGGGATCGAACACTGAAGCTTTCTTT.

V usage is TRBV7-8 and J usage is TRBJ1-2; TRBD1 aligns across 11 bases. Germline-derived CDR1 and CDR2 are SGHVS and FQNEAQ. CDR3 length equals 15 residues. The J segment lost 8 bases and the V segment lost 0 bases, leaving 5 bases of the junction unmatched. In nucleotides, the CDR3 is TGTGCCAGCAGCTTAGCCGGGACAGGGGGTGTAGGCTACACCTTC. Its translation: CASSLAGTGGVGYTF.

CDR3 coding DNA: TGCGCCAGCAGCTTGGTAGCGGAGGGGGAGACCCAGTACTTC. Protein sequence: CASSLVAEGETQYF. The chain carries TRBV5-1 and TRBJ2-5, with a possible D match to TRBD2 (6 bases). Trimming cost V 0 bases and J 5 bases, with 11 bases left between them. CDR3 length equals 14 residues. The germline CDR1 and CDR2 sequences are SGHRS and YFSETQ.

The chain combines TRBV30 with TRBJ2-7; TRBD1 is a possible D gene (6 bases). The CDR3 loop spans 13 amino acids. In germline, CDR1 is GTSNPN, CDR2 SVGIG (reference sequence). V lost 5 bases and J lost 2, with 13 bases in between. The chain's CDR3 is CAWGRAGAYEQYF. CDR3 nucleotides: TGTGCCTGGGGGCGGGCAGGGGCCTACGAGCAGTACTTC.

This clone appeared once. V is TRBV3-1 (or the pseudogene TRBV3-2) and J is TRBJ2-1; TRBD1 might be the D (5 bases). V lost 0 bases to trimming and J lost 15 bases, with 15 bases between them. The germline gives CDR1 LGHDT, CDR2 YNNKEL (reference sequence). The CDR3 has 13 residues. CDR3 bases: TGTGCCAGCAGCCAAGAAGGTGCCAGGGTCGTGTTCTTC. Protein product: CASSQEGARVVFF.

The gene calls are TRBV15 and TRBJ1-5; 8 nucleotides line up with TRBD1. The CDR3 spans 14 residues. Per the germline V gene, CDR1 is LNHNV and CDR2 is YYDKDF (reference sequence). V lost 5 bases and J lost 10; bases outside the gene matches: 10. CDR3 coding DNA: TGTGCCACCAGCTCAGACAGGGGACGAGGTCCCCAGCATTTT. It yields the protein CATSSDRGRGPQHF.

The chain recombines TRBV7-8 with TRBJ2-6, with TRBD2 matching over 8 bases. CDR3 length: 19 residues. V shed 5 bases, J shed 2 bases, and the junction held 14 bases outside the gene matches. Germline-derived CDR1 and CDR2 are SGHVS and FQNEAQ. CDR3 amino acids: CASSRYRSAGEPGANVLTF. The CDR3 bases are TGTGCCAGCAGCCGTTATAGATCAGCGGGAGAACCTGGGGCCAACGTCCTGACTTTC.

Here the CDR3 DNA reads TGTGCCAGCAGCGTATCGACTAGCGGCCAACCGAACACCGGGGAGCTGTTTTTT. Translating gives CASSVSTSGQPNTGELFF. The J gene is TRBJ2-2, the V gene TRBV9; 9 nucleotides line up with TRBD2. V dropped 1 base and J dropped 0; count of bases not matched to a gene: 7. CDR1 and CDR2 from the germline V gene are SGDLS and YYNGEE. This CDR3 region has 18 residues.

The chain uses TRBV7-7 and TRBJ2-3; 7 bases align to TRBD2. Germline V lookup: CDR1 SSHAT, CDR2 FNYEAQ (reference sequence). CDR3 size: 13 residues. Losses at the gene ends were 1 base for V and 10 bases for J; bases not matched to a gene: 5. CDR3 in DNA: TGTGCCAGCAGCTTAGGTGGAGCGGGGTCGCAGTATTTT. It translates to CASSLGGAGSQYF.

The V gene is TRBV24-1, the J gene TRBJ2-1; D is perhaps TRBD2 (6 bases). The CDR3 totals 16 residues. Germline V CDR1 and CDR2: KGHDR, SFDVKD. The V and J ends lost 3 bases and 0 bases respectively, with 11 bases between them. The CDR3 loop is CATSDRRAASYNEQFF. The CDR3 coding sequence is TGTGCCACCAGTGATAGGAGGGCGGCCTCCTACAATGAGCAGTTCTTC.

This clone came up once. In DNA, the CDR3 is TGTGCCAGCAGTATTGGGGACAGGGGGCGCACAGATACGCAGTATTTT. Translated, it gives CASSIGDRGRTDTQYF. The rearrangement joins TRBV28 to TRBJ2-3; 12 nucleotides align to TRBD1. CDR3 length: 16 amino acids. The ends lost 5 bases at V and 1 base at J; junction bases unmatched: 4. From germline, CDR1 is MDHEN and CDR2 SYDVKM.

The CDR3 DNA is TGTGCCAGCAGCTTAAGGGCTAGCGGAAGCACAGATACGCAGTATTTT. Translation gives CASSLRASGSTDTQYF. The chain couples TRBV7-2 to TRBJ2-3; 7 bases map to TRBD2. Germline CDR1 is SGHTA and CDR2 is FQGNSA. The V and J ends lost 2 bases and 0 bases, in that order; junction bases with no gene match: 5. The CDR3 is 16 residues long.

The chain carries TRBV4-3 and TRBJ2-2; 11 bases line up with TRBD1. CDR3 length: 14 residues. Trimming at V came to 3 bases and at J to 6 bases, leaving 0 bases not matched to a gene. Germline CDR1 is LGHNA and CDR2 is YSLEER. CDR3 in amino acids: CASSQGQGAGELFF. CDR3 nucleotides: TGCGCCAGCAGCCAGGGACAGGGGGCCGGGGAGCTGTTTTTT.